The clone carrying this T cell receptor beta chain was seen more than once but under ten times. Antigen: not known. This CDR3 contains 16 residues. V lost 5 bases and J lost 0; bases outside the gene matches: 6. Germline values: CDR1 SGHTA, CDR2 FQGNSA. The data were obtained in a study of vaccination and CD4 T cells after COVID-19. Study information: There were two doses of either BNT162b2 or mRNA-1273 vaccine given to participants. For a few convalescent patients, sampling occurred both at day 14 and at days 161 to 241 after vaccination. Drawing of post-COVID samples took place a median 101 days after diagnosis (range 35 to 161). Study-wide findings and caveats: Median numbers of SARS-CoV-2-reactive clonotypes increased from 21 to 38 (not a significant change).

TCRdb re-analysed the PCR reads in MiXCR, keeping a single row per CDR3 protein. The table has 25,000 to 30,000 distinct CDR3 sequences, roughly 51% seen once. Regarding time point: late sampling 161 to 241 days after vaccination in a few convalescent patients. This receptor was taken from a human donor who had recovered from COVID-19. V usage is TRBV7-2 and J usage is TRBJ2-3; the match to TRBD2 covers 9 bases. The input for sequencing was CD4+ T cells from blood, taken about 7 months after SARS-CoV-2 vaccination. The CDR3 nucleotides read TGTGCCAGCAGCACCGGGACTAGCTCCAGCACAGATACGCAGTATTTT. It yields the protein CASSTGTSSSTDTQYF.